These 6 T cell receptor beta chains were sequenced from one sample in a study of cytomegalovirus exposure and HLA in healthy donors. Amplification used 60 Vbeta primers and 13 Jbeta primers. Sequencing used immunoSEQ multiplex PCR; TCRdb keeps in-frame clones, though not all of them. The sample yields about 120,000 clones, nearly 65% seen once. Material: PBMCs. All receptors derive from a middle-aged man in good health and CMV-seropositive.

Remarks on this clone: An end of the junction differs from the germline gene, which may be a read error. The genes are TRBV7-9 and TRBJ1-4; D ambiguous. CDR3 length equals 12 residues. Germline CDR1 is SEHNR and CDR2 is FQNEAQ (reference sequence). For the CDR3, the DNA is TGTTCCAGCAGGCAAATGGGTTCCCAGGTGTTTTTT. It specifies CSSRQMGSQVFF.

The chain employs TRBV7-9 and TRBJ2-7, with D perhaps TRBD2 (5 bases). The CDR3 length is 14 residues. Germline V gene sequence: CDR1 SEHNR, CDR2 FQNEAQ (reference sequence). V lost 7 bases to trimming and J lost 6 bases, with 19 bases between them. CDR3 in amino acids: CASMLGSWVFEQYF. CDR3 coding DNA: TGTGCCAGCATGCTAGGGAGCTGGGTGTTCGAGCAGTACTTC.

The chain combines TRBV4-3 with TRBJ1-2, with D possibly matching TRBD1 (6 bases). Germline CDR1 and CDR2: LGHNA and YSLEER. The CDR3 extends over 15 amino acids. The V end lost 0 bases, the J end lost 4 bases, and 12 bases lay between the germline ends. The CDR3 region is CASSQEADRLYGYTF. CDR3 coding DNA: TGCGCCAGCAGCCAAGAGGCTGACAGGCTCTATGGCTACACCTTC.

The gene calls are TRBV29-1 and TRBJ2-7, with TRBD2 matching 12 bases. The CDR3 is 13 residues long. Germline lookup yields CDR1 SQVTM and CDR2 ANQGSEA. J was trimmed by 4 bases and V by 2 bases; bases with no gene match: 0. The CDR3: CSVELAGGYEQYF. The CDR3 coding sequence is TGCAGCGTTGAACTAGCGGGAGGGTACGAGCAGTACTTC.

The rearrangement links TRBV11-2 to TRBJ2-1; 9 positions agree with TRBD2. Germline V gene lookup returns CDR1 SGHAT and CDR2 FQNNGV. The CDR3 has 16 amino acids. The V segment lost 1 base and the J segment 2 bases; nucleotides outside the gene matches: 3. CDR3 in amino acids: CASSLVAGEPYNEQFF. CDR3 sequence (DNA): TGTGCCAGCAGCTTAGTAGCGGGAGAGCCCTACAATGAGCAGTTCTTC.

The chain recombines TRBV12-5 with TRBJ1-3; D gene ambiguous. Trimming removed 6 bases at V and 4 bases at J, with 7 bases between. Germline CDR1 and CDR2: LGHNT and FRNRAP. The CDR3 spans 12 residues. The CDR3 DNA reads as TGTGCTAGTGGATCTGAGGGAAACACCATATATTTT. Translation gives CASGSEGNTIYF.